One sample yielded the 17 T cell receptor beta chains listed below, sequenced in a study of long-term antiretroviral therapy in people with HIV. An immunoSEQ assay, version v3.0, was performed at survey level. The data were produced by immunoSEQ multiplex PCR, yet TCRdb's version contains in-frame clones alone and is incomplete. The sample yields 40,000 or so clones, roughly four fifths seen once. Sequences were derived from unsorted PBMCs, sampled 1 year after starting antiretroviral therapy. All receptors derive from a man between 18 and 29 years old with HIV.

The gene calls are TRBV14 and TRBJ2-3, with a possible D match to TRBD2 (5 bases). Between the trimmed V and J ends, which lost 0 bases and 8 bases, there was a span of 9 bases. The V gene's germline CDR1 is SGHDN and CDR2 FVKESK. This CDR3 is built from 13 residues. The CDR3 sequence is CASSQDLLGTQYF. DNA of the CDR3: TGTGCCAGCAGCCAAGATCTACTAGGTACGCAGTATTTT.

This sequence joins TRBV15 and TRBJ1-2; D possibly corresponds to TRBD1 (5 bases). The V end lost 3 bases, the J end lost 3 bases, and 23 bases lay between the germline ends. Germline V gene sequence: CDR1 LNHNV, CDR2 YYDKDF (reference sequence). The CDR3 runs 18 residues. In DNA, the CDR3 is TGTGCCACCAGCAGTGCCAAATGTGGGGGGGATCAGGACTATGGCTACACCTTC. Residues: CATSSAKCGGDQDYGYTF.

The V gene is TRBV6-5, the J gene TRBJ2-7, with a tentative D call TRBD2 (5 bases). The CDR3 is 13 amino acids. Germline CDR1 MNHEY, CDR2 SVGAGI. V lost 6 bases and J lost 0, with 9 bases in between. CDR3 amino acids: CASRDGSSYEQYF. CDR3 sequence (DNA): TGTGCCAGCAGGGATGGGAGCTCCTACGAGCAGTACTTC.

This chain joins TRBV19 and TRBJ2-3; 9 bases are a match to TRBD2. The V gene's germline CDR1 is LNHDA and CDR2 SQIVND (reference sequence). V lost 8 bases to trimming and J lost 5 bases; unmatched junction nucleotides: 11. The CDR3 spans 15 residues. This CDR3 reads CASSLAAGGRDTQYF. Here the CDR3 DNA reads TGTGCCAGTTCCCTAGCGGCGGGGGGGCGAGATACGCAGTATTTT.

The chain carries TRBV5-6 and TRBJ1-4; 11 bases line up with TRBD1. The germline gives CDR1 SGHDT, CDR2 YYEEEE. J lost 10 bases, V lost 4 bases, and 3 bases had no gene match. The CDR3 sequence is 13 residues long. CDR3 nucleotides: TGTGCCAGCAGCCGGGACAGGGGGGGAAAACTGTTTTTT. Translated, it gives CASSRDRGGKLFF.

The CDR3 protein is CASSLGLASNEQFF. The CDR3 DNA follows: TGCGCCAGCAGCTTGGGGCTAGCTAGCAATGAGCAGTTCTTC. This chain joins TRBV5-1 and TRBJ2-1, with D perhaps matching TRBD2 (5 bases). Germline V gene data show CDR1 as SGHRS and CDR2 as YFSETQ. CDR3 size: 14 residues. Trimming took 0 bases from V and 6 from J, leaving 10 bases between them.

The chain combines TRBV19 with TRBJ1-1; D remains unclear. V lost 6 bases, J lost 5 bases, and 22 bases lay in between. This CDR3 is 16 amino acids long. Germline CDR1 is LNHDA and CDR2 is SQIVND (reference sequence). CDR3 region: CASRNSVGISGTEAFF. The CDR3, as DNA: TGTGCCAGTAGGAATTCCGTCGGGATTTCGGGGACTGAAGCTTTCTTT. Supplemented by reference TRBV19 and TRBJ1-1, the full variable domain reads DGGITQSPKYLFRKEGQNVTLSCEQNLNHDAMYWYRQDPGQGLRLIYYSQIVNDFQKGDIAEGYSVSREKKESFPLTVTSAQKNPTAFYLCASRNSVGISGTEAFFGQGTRLTVV.

This clone was picked up a small number of times. The chain employs TRBV2 and TRBJ2-5, with 14 bases that match TRBD2. The CDR3 consists of 18 residues. Losses at the gene ends were 5 bases for V and 0 bases for J; bases not matched to a gene: 8. Germline V lookup: CDR1 SNHLY, CDR2 FYNNEI. The DNA for the CDR3 is TGTGCCAGCAGTTCCGACTTGGGACTAGCGGGGGACCAAGAGACCCAGTACTTC. Its protein is CASSSDLGLAGDQETQYF.

The chain carries TRBV7-9 and TRBJ1-1; TRBD1 aligns across 9 bases. Per germline, CDR1 SEHNR and CDR2 FQNEAQ (reference sequence). V was clipped by 4 bases and J by 6 bases; unmatched bases: 9. There are 15 residues in the CDR3. The CDR3 here is CASSSPGQGGAEAFF. As DNA, the CDR3 is TGTGCCAGCAGCTCCCCGGGACAGGGAGGGGCTGAAGCTTTCTTT.

The gene calls are TRBV7-9 and TRBJ2-1; 10 bases are shared with TRBD1. Germline V gene lookup returns CDR1 SEHNR and CDR2 FQNEAQ (reference sequence). CDR3 length: 16 amino acids. J lost 1 base, V lost 5 bases, and 5 bases had no gene match. CDR3 protein: CASSPRTGGSYNEQFF. DNA for the CDR3: TGTGCCAGCAGCCCCCGGACAGGGGGATCCTACAATGAGCAGTTCTTC.

This chain links TRBV19 with TRBJ2-5, with D uncertain. The CDR3 totals 15 residues. V shed 7 bases and J shed 5 bases, with 20 bases lying between them. Per germline, CDR1 LNHDA and CDR2 SQIVND (reference sequence). The CDR3 sequence is CASKEFAGVGETQYF. CDR3 coding DNA: TGTGCCAGTAAAGAATTTGCAGGAGTCGGGGAGACCCAGTACTTC.

The rearrangement links TRBV9 to TRBJ1-2; 8 bases align to TRBD1. V shed 0 bases and J 6 bases; nucleotides not matched to a gene: 10. CDR3 size: 16 residues. Germline CDR1 is SGDLS and CDR2 is YYNGEE. This CDR3 is CASSVERTGITHGYTF. The CDR3 DNA reads TGTGCCAGCAGCGTAGAGAGGACAGGGATTACTCATGGCTACACCTTC.

The chain combines TRBV9 with TRBJ2-1; 11 positions match TRBD2. The germline V gene encodes CDR1 SGDLS and CDR2 YYNGEE. The CDR3 is 18 amino acids. V was clipped by 4 bases and J by 5 bases; unmatched bases: 14. The CDR3 sequence is CASSPYLSTSGRDNEQFF. As DNA, the CDR3 is TGTGCCAGCAGCCCGTACCTATCAACTAGCGGGAGAGACAATGAGCAGTTCTTC.

J is TRBJ1-1 and V is TRBV10-2; weak D call: TRBD1 (5 bases). The CDR3 has 14 residues. The V end was cut by 4 bases, the J end by 1 base, with 10 bases between. The germline V gene has CDR1 WSHSY and CDR2 SAAADI. The CDR3 DNA reads TGCGCCAGCAGTGGCGGGGCAGGGAACACTGAAGCTTTCTTT. Translated, it gives CASSGGAGNTEAFF.

The J gene is TRBJ2-3, the V gene TRBV18; either TRBD1 or TRBD2 may fit D (5 bases each). Germline V gives CDR1 KGHSH, CDR2 LQKENI. V lost 3 bases, J lost 1 base, and 14 bases lay in between. The CDR3 has 16 amino acids. CDR3 sequence (DNA): TGTGCCAGCTCACCCCGGGGCCCTGAGGGCACAGATACGCAGTATTTT. Protein: CASSPRGPEGTDTQYF.

V usage is TRBV11-2 and J usage is TRBJ2-7, with TRBD2 as a possible D gene (5 bases). CDR3 length: 12 amino acids. V lost 5 bases and J lost 3, with 8 bases in between. CDR1 and CDR2 (germline): SGHAT, FQNNGV. This chain's CDR3 is CASSPGVYEQYF. The CDR3 DNA reads as TGTGCCAGCAGCCCCGGGGTCTACGAGCAGTACTTC.

The chain joins TRBV4-1 to TRBJ2-1; D is ambiguous. The V gene lost 1 base and the J gene lost 0 bases, with 4 bases spanning the gap. The CDR3 consists of 14 residues. CDR1 and CDR2 (germline): MGHRA, YSYEKL. This CDR3 reads CASSQGVSYNEQFF. DNA for the CDR3: TGCGCCAGCAGCCAAGGAGTCTCCTACAATGAGCAGTTCTTC.